This T cell receptor beta chain derives from a study of T cell responses to AZD1222 COVID-19 vaccine. General study findings and limits: White British people made up most donors, females outnumbered males, and clonal diversity was possibly underestimated. The repertoires were collected only after the peak T cell response.

Concerning this clone: The antigen remains unidentified.

Assay used: immunoSEQ multiplex PCR; TCRdb lists only in-frame clones, some missing. The sample records about 180,000 clones, over 90% being singletons. The CDR3 covers 11 residues. Deletions cut 8 bases from V and 12 bases from J, with 17 bases between. Germline CDR1 is DFQATT and CDR2 is SNEGSKA (reference sequence). The chain carries TRBV20-1 and TRBJ2-1, with D perhaps being TRBD1 or TRBD2 (5 bases each). Specimen: peripheral blood, collected 28 days after the second AZD1222 dose. The receptor comes from an adult who received the AZD1222 COVID-19 vaccine. The CDR3 spells CSTWDPPGQFF. The CDR3 DNA sequence: TGCAGTACCTGGGACCCTCCGGGGCAGTTCTTC.